This T cell receptor (beta chain) came from a study of CD8+ T cells in alopecia areata. Study-wide context: In an open-label trial, patients got 5 to 10 mg tofacitinib twice daily. The study, taken as a whole, reports: In lesional scalp, particularly from alopecia totalis/universalis, clonality was higher than in normal scalp.

Trimming took 1 base from V and 0 from J, leaving 10 bases between them. Germline values: CDR1 SGHTA, CDR2 FQGNSA. The CDR3 runs to 17 residues. Samples from alopecia areata patients were lesional scalp punch biopsies and peripheral blood. Sorting separated CD4+ and CD8+ T cells out of PBMCs. With respect to this clone: Antigen: not known.

RNA, once extracted, was reverse transcribed into cDNA for use as the sequencing template. Sequenced by immunoSEQ multiplex PCR; TCRdb stores in-frame clones only, minus some. The repertoire holds roughly 150,000 clones, with roughly three fifths as singletons. Sequencing used CD4+ T cells sorted from blood, obtained at week 0. This chain connects TRBV7-2 to TRBJ1-6; D gene ambiguous. The sequence was collected from a human donor with alopecia areata. CDR3 protein: CASSLEGRSSYNSPLHF. CDR3 sequence (DNA): TGTGCCAGCAGCTTAGAGGGCAGGAGCTCCTATAATTCACCCCTCCACTTT.